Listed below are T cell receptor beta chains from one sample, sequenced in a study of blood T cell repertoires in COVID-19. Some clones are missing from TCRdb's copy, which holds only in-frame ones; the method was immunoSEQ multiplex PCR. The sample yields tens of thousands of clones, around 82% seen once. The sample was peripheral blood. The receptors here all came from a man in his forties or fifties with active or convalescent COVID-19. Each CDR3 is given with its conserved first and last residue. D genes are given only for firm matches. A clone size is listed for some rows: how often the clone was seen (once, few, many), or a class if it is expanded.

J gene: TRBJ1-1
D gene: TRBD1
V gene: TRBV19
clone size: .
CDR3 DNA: TGTGCCAGTAGCTCCCGGGACAGGGGACGGTACACTGAAGCTTTCTTT
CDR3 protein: CASSSRDRGRYTEAFF

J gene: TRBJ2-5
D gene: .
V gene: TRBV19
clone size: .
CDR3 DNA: TGTGCCAGTAGTAAGCAGGGGATATTGGAGACCCAGTACTTC
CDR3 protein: CASSKQGILETQYF

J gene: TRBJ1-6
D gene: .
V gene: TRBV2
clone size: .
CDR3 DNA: TGTGCCAGCCGTGGGGCCTCGCCCTCCTATAATTCACCCCTCCACTTT
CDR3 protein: CASRGASPSYNSPLHF

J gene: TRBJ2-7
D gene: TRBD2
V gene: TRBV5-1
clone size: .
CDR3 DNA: TGCGCCAGCAGCTTGGGACTAGCCAATTACGAGCAGTACTTC
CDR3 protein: CASSLGLANYEQYF

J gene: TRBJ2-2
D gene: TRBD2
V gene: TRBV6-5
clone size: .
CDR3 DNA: TGTGCCAGCACTAGCGGGGGGTTGACCGGGGAGCTGTTTTTT
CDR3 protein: CASTSGGLTGELFF

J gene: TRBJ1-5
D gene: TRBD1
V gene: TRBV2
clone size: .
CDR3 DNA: TGTGCCAGCACCGACCGGACAGGGACAGAACAGCCCCAGCATTTT
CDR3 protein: CASTDRTGTEQPQHF

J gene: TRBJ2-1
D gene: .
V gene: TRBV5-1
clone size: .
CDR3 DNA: TGCGCCAGCATGGACAGTTACAATGAGCAGTTCTTC
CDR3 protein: CASMDSYNEQFF

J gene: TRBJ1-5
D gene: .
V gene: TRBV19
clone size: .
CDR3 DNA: TGTGCCAGTAGTATAGGGGGTTGGAGACAGAACCGGAATCAGCCCCAGCATTTT
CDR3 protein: CASSIGGWRQNRNQPQHF

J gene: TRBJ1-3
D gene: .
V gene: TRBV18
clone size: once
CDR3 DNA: TGTGCCAGCTCAACAGGGACGAGAAACACCATATATTTT
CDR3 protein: CASSTGTRNTIYF

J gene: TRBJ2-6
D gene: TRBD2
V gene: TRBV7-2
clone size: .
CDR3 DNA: TGTGCCAGCAGCTTGCCACTAGCGGTGATCTCTGGGGCCAACGTCCTGACTTTC
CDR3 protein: CASSLPLAVISGANVLTF

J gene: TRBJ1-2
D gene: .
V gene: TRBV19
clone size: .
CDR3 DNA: TGTGCCAGTAGTACCAATAGGCAGGGCGGCGGCTACACCTTC
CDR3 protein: CASSTNRQGGGYTF

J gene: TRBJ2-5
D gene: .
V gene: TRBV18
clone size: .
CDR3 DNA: TGTGCCAGCTCACCACCTACAGGGTGGGAGACCCAGTACTTC
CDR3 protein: CASSPPTGWETQYF

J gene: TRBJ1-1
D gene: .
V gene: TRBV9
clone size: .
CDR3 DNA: TGTGCCAGCAGCGCAGGGGTAATGAACACTGAAGCTTTCTTT
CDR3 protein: CASSAGVMNTEAFF

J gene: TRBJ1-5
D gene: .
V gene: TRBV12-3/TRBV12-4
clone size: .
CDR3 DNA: TGTGCCAGCAGTCTGTATAGCAATCAGCCCCAGCATTTT
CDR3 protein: CASSLYSNQPQHF

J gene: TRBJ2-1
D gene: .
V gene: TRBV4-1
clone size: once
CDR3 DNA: TGCGCCAGCAGCCAAGGGCGGGACCCGCCCTACAATGAGCAGTTCTTC
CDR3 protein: CASSQGRDPPYNEQFF

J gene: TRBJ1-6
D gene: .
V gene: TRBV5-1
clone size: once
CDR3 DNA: TGCGCCAGCAGCTTGGACCCTACAGGGATAGGTTCACCCCTCCACTTT
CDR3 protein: CASSLDPTGIGSPLHF

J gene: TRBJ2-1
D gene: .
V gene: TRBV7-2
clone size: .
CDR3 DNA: TGTGCCAGCAGCTTACAGCGGGACAATGAGCAGTTCTTC
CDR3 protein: CASSLQRDNEQFF

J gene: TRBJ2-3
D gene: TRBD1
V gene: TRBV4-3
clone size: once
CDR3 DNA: TGCGCCAGCAGCCAAGATTTTGGGCAGGGGGTATCAGATACGCAGTATTTT
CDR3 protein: CASSQDFGQGVSDTQYF

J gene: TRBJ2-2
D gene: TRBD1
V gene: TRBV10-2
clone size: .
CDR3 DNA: TGCGCCAGCAGTGGACAGGGACAGATCACCGGGGAGCTGTTTTTT
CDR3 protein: CASSGQGQITGELFF

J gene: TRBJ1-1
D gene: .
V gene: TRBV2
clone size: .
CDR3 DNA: TGTGCCAGCAGTGGAGGACTCAGGAACACTGAAGCTTTCTTT
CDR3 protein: CASSGGLRNTEAFF

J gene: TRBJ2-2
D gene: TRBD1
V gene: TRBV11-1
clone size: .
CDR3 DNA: TGTGCCAGCAGCTTAGACGGGACAGTGAACACCGGGGAGCTGTTTTTT
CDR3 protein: CASSLDGTVNTGELFF

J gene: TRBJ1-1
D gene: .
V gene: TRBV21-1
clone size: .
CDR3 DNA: TGTGCCAGCAGCAAAGGAGGTCGCAGGGTGAACACTGAAGCTTTCTTT
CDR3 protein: CASSKGGRRVNTEAFF

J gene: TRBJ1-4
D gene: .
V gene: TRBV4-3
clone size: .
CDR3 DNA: TGCGCCAGCAGCCAAGATTCGGGTGGCGCAACTAATGAAAAATTGTTTTTT
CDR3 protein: CASSQDSGGATNEKLFF

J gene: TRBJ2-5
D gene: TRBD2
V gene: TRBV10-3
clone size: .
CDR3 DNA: TGTGCCATCAGTGAGGCGGGGGGTAGCCAAGAGACCCAGTACTTC
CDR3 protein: CAISEAGGSQETQYF